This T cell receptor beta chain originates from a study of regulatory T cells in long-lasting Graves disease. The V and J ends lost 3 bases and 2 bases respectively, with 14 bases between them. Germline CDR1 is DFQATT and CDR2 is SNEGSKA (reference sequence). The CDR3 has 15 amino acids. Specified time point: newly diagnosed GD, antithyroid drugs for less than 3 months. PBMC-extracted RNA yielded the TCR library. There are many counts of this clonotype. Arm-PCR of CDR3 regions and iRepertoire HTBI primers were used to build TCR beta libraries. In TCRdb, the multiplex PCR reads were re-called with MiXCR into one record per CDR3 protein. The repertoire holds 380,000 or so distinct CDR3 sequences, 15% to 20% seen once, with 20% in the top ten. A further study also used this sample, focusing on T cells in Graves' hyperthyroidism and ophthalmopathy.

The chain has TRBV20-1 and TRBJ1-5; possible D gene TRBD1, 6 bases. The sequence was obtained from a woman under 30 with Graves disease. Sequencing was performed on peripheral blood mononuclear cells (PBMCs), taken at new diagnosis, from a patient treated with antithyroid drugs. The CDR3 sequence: CSARRPQGRNQPQHF. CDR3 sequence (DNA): TGCAGTGCTAGGAGACCACAGGGACGCAATCAGCCCCAGCATTTT.